This entry is about one TCR beta chain. The sample comes from a study of blood T cell repertoires in COVID-19. In the study overall: Both acute and convalescent COVID-19 samples were obtained from the United States, Italy and Spain. Sources were T cells, B-cell-depleted T cells, or PBMCs; the material itself was cDNA or gDNA.

Per the original methods: Estimated nucleated cell counts came from reference gene primer amplification. Clones were sequenced by immunoSEQ multiplex PCR, and TCRdb holds only the in-frame ones, with some missing. For V, J and clone size, that table is used; D and trimming come from the DNA. The sample gives about 76,000 clones, 70% to 90% of which show up once; about 10% is in the top ten. With 4 bases clipped from V and 6 bases from J, the junction kept 1 base outside the gene matches. CDR3 size: 14 residues. Per the germline V gene, CDR1 is MNHEY and CDR2 is SVGEGT. Sequenced sample: peripheral blood. The receptor was derived from a man aged 55 to 69 with COVID-19, enrolled during active disease. V gene TRBV6-2 or TRBV6-3 combines with J gene TRBJ2-2; 11 bases line up with TRBD2. The CDR3 DNA sequence: TGTGCCAGCAGTTTAGCGGGGGGGCCCGGGGAGCTGTTTTTT. Its translation: CASSLAGGPGELFF.